The 16 T cell receptor beta chains below come from one sample, sequenced in a study of T cell responses to AZD1222 COVID-19 vaccine. Clones were sequenced by immunoSEQ multiplex PCR, and TCRdb holds only the in-frame ones, with some missing. Of more than 110,000 clones detected, approximately 92% appear once; the ten largest clones hold around 3.5%. The sample consisted of peripheral blood, taken 28 days after the second AZD1222 dose. Receptors were obtained from an adult who received the AZD1222 COVID-19 vaccine.

The chain uses TRBV7-9 and TRBJ1-2; perhaps TRBD1 as D (6 bases). V lost 5 bases and J lost 6, with 13 bases in between. CDR1 is SEHNR, CDR2 FQNEAQ, per germline (reference sequence). The CDR3 has 13 residues. This CDR3 reads CASSRTASDGYTF. The CDR3 coding sequence is TGTGCCAGCAGCCGGACAGCCTCTGATGGCTACACCTTC.

The J gene is TRBJ2-1, the V gene TRBV7-9; D might be TRBD2 (6 bases). Trimming took 7 bases from V and 4 from J, leaving 17 bases between them. This CDR3 is 15 amino acids long. Germline CDR1 and CDR2: SEHNR and FQNEAQ (reference sequence). CDR3 region: CASIEASENYNEQFF. Here the CDR3 DNA reads TGTGCCAGCATTGAGGCTAGCGAAAATTACAATGAGCAGTTCTTC.

This rearrangement joins TRBV6-1 to TRBJ1-4; D remains ambiguous. Germline V gene data show CDR1 as MNHNS and CDR2 as SASEGT. The CDR3 is 15 amino acids. With 1 base removed from V and 4 bases from J, the gap between germline ends came to 10 bases. CDR3 in DNA: TGTGCCAGCAGTGAAGGGCAGAGCAGTAATGAAAAACTGTTTTTT. This encodes CASSEGQSSNEKLFF.

This chain's CDR3 is CASSETGQSYNEQFF. The CDR3 DNA follows: TGTGCCAGCAGTGAAACAGGACAGTCCTACAATGAGCAGTTCTTC. V gene TRBV6-1 combines with J gene TRBJ2-1, with D tentatively TRBD1 (6 bases). Germline V gives CDR1 MNHNS, CDR2 SASEGT. The germline V and J ends were trimmed by 2 bases and 1 base, with 9 bases remaining between them. The length of the CDR3 is 15 residues.

This clone was counted once. V is TRBV7-2 and J is TRBJ1-4; 11 bases agree with TRBD1. This CDR3 has 14 amino acids. Germline-derived CDR1 and CDR2 are SGHTA and FQGNSA. J lost 6 bases, V lost 6 bases, and 3 bases had no gene match. The CDR3, as DNA: TGTGCCAGCAGTCCGGACAGGGGGCATGAAAAACTGTTTTTT. Amino acid sequence: CASSPDRGHEKLFF.

The chain joins TRBV6-5 to TRBJ1-5; D remains unclear. CDR3 size: 11 residues. The germline V gene encodes CDR1 MNHEY and CDR2 SVGAGI. Trimming left V 6 bases short and J 3 bases short, with 3 bases between. The DNA for the CDR3 is TGTGCCAGCAGGGCCAATCAGCCCCAGCATTTT. It yields the protein CASRANQPQHF.

The chain combines TRBV6-2 or TRBV6-3 with TRBJ2-4; the match to TRBD2 covers 8 bases. Germline assignment: CDR1 MNHEY and CDR2 SVGEGT. After removal of 4 bases from V and 8 bases from J, the junction contained 10 bases not matched to a gene. The CDR3 is 15 residues long. DNA for the CDR3: TGTGCCAGCAGTTCTAAACTAGCGGTGGGGGACATTCAGTACTTC. This codes for CASSSKLAVGDIQYF.

The V and J genes are TRBV18 and TRBJ1-5; D uncertain. Germline V gives CDR1 KGHSH, CDR2 LQKENI. The CDR3 spans 14 residues. The germline V and J ends were trimmed by 4 bases and 0 bases, with 7 bases remaining between them. CDR3 DNA: TGTGCCAGCTCACACACGTATAGCAATCAGCCCCAGCATTTT. Translating it yields CASSHTYSNQPQHF.

V usage is TRBV20-1 and J usage is TRBJ1-2; no reliable D call. The CDR3 length is 11 residues. Looked up from germline, CDR1 is DFQATT and CDR2 is SNEGSKA (reference sequence). V was cut by 5 bases and J by 6 bases, with 10 bases left in between. For the CDR3, the DNA is TGCAGTGCTCCTAGACCCCATGGCTACACCTTC. Its translation: CSAPRPHGYTF.

The rearrangement links TRBV18 to TRBJ2-2; perhaps TRBD2 as D (5 bases). The CDR3 length is 16 residues. In germline, CDR1 is KGHSH, CDR2 LQKENI. Between the trimmed V and J ends, which lost 2 bases and 0 bases, there was a span of 10 bases. This CDR3 is CASSPRAGANTGELFF. The DNA for the CDR3 is TGTGCCAGCTCACCAAGGGCGGGCGCGAACACCGGGGAGCTGTTTTTT. The full variable domain, in which reference TRBV18 and TRBJ2-2 provide the parts outside the CDR3, is NAGVMQNPRHLVRRRGQEARLRCSPMKGHSHVYWYRQLPEEGLKFMVYLQKENIIDESGMPKERFSAEFPKEGPSILRIQQVVRGDSAAYFCASSPRAGANTGELFFGEGSRLTVL.

This clone came up once. The V gene is TRBV9, the J gene TRBJ1-2; 7 nucleotides agree with TRBD1. The length of the CDR3 is 15 residues. CDR1 is SGDLS and CDR2 is YYNGEE in the germline V gene. V shed 4 bases and J 2 bases; nucleotides not matched to a gene: 8. The CDR3 region is CASSSGGTGNYGYTF. The CDR3 DNA reads TGTGCCAGCAGCTCAGGGGGTACAGGGAACTATGGCTACACCTTC.

The V and J genes are TRBV6-1 and TRBJ2-6, with 8 bases fitting TRBD1. The germline V gene has CDR1 MNHNS and CDR2 SASEGT. Trimming removed 4 bases from V and 4 bases from J; junction bases left unmatched: 6. CDR3 length equals 16 residues. In DNA form, the CDR3 reads TGTGCCAGCAGTGGACAGGGGTGGGGCGGGGCCAACGTCCTGACTTTC. This encodes CASSGQGWGGANVLTF.

V usage is TRBV28 and J usage is TRBJ1-5; TRBD1 matches 9 bases. The CDR3 totals 14 residues. Germline trimming cut 2 bases from V and 7 bases from J; bases unmatched to any gene: 3. The V gene's germline CDR1 is MDHEN and CDR2 SYDVKM. CDR3 sequence (DNA): TGTGCCAGCAGTTTAGGGACAGGGATCCAGCCCCAGCATTTT. Protein sequence: CASSLGTGIQPQHF. The full variable domain, its missing parts supplied by reference TRBV28 and TRBJ1-5, is DVKVTQSSRYLVKRTGEKVFLECVQDMDHENMFWYRQDPGLGLRLIYFSYDVKMKEKGDIPEGYSVSREKKERFSLILESASTNQTSMYLCASSLGTGIQPQHFGDGTRLSIL.

The genes are TRBV25-1 and TRBJ2-3; D is ambiguous. Germline-derived CDR1 and CDR2 are MGHDK and SYGVNS. CDR3 length: 13 residues. V lost 1 base, J lost 4 bases, and 6 bases lay in between. For the CDR3, the DNA is TGTGCCAGCAGTGAATTTTTTGCAGATACGCAGTATTTT. The encoded protein is CASSEFFADTQYF.

The rearrangement uses TRBV27 and TRBJ2-5, with a weak D call TRBD1 (5 bases). CDR1 is MNHEY, CDR2 SMNVEV, per germline (reference sequence). The CDR3 totals 13 residues. V lost 3 bases, J lost 3 bases, and 8 bases lay in between. The CDR3 here is CASSFDRKETQYF. DNA of the CDR3: TGTGCCAGCAGTTTTGACAGAAAAGAGACCCAGTACTTC.

The chain has TRBV25-1 and TRBJ1-2; no clear D. Trimming removed 3 bases from V and 7 bases from J, with 12 bases in between. Germline V lookup: CDR1 MGHDK, CDR2 SYGVNS. The CDR3 is 13 residues long. The CDR3 loop is CASSETGVRGYTF. The CDR3 nucleotides are TGTGCCAGCAGTGAGACCGGGGTTCGTGGCTACACCTTC.